This TCR beta chain emerged from a study of shared clonotypes between healthy human individuals. CDR1 MDHEN and CDR2 SYDVKM come from the germline V gene. The CDR3 loop spans 15 amino acids. Trimming took 6 bases from V and 3 from J; bases not matched to a gene: 6. The protocol was immunoSEQ multiplex PCR, while the TCRdb copy is restricted to in-frame clones and leaves out a portion. The table shows some 2.4 million clones, with 93% occurring only once. This clonotype originated in a man between 18 and 29 years old in good health. Some clones in this sample may be carry-over from other donors' samples. The sample taken for sequencing was naive CD4+ T cells from PBMCs. Indicated subset: CD45RA+ positively selected. J is TRBJ2-1 and V is TRBV28, with 9 nucleotides matching TRBD2. The CDR3 sequence: CASRSGSGGYNEQFF. As DNA, the CDR3 is TGTGCCAGCAGGTCGGGTAGCGGGGGCTACAATGAGCAGTTCTTC. The full variable domain, in which reference TRBV28 and TRBJ2-1 provide the parts outside the CDR3, is DVKVTQSSRYLVKRTGEKVFLECVQDMDHENMFWYRQDPGLGLRLIYFSYDVKMKEKGDIPEGYSVSREKKERFSLILESASTNQTSMYLCASRSGSGGYNEQFFGPGTRLTVL.